These 25 T cell receptor beta chains were all obtained from the same sample, sequenced in a study of OX40 agonist ivuxolimab in advanced cancers. Sequencing used immunoSEQ multiplex PCR; TCRdb keeps in-frame clones, though not all of them. The sample includes 30,000 or so clones, around 85% of them seen just once. The source was CD4+ or CD8+ T cells sorted from blood, collected in a trial of the OX40 agonist ivuxolimab. These receptor sequences come from an adult with an advanced solid tumor such as melanoma, head and neck, liver or kidney cancer.

The chain joins TRBV4-1 to TRBJ2-2, with D perhaps TRBD1 (5 bases). Germline CDR1 is MGHRA and CDR2 is YSYEKL. The CDR3 contains 15 residues. With 4 bases removed from V and 0 bases from J, the gap between germline ends came to 9 bases. CDR3 region: CASSRQIANTGELFF. The DNA for the CDR3 is TGCGCCAGCAGCCGACAGATAGCGAACACCGGGGAGCTGTTTTTT.

Details on this clone: One base away lies a much larger clone, so this may be a sequencing read error. The rearrangement links TRBV7-2 to TRBJ2-7; possibly TRBD1 for D (6 bases). Per the germline V gene, CDR1 is SGHTA and CDR2 is FQGNSA. This CDR3 is 12 amino acids long. V was clipped by 3 bases and J by 6 bases, with 9 bases between them. Here the CDR3 reads CASSFGGPEQYF. The CDR3 bases are TGTGCCAGCAGCTTTGGGGGCCCCGAGCAGTACTTC.

This chain links TRBV10-3 with TRBJ2-7, with a weak D call TRBD1 (7 bases). Trimming pared 8 bases from V and 3 bases from J, leaving 14 bases between. The length of the CDR3 is 13 residues. CDR1 is ENHRY, CDR2 SYGVKD, per germline. The DNA of the CDR3 is TGTGCCATCCGGGAGACAGGGAGCTACGAGCAGTACTTC. Amino acids: CAIRETGSYEQYF.

The genes are TRBV9 and TRBJ2-3; no definite D call. Germline assignment: CDR1 SGDLS and CDR2 YYNGEE. The CDR3 extends over 15 amino acids. V gave up 3 bases and J gave up 2 bases, with 13 bases separating them. CDR3 region: CASSGEQIHTDTQYF. The DNA of the CDR3 is TGTGCCAGCAGCGGAGAACAGATCCACACAGATACGCAGTATTTT. The full variable domain, its missing parts supplied by reference TRBV9 and TRBJ2-3, is DSGVTQTPKHLITATGQRVTLRCSPRSGDLSVYWYQQSLDQGLQFLIQYYNGEERAKGNILERFSAQQFPDLHSELNLSSLELGDSALYFCASSGEQIHTDTQYFGPGTRLTVL.

The rearrangement links TRBV6-6 to TRBJ2-5; 7 bases map to TRBD1. Per germline, CDR1 MNHNY and CDR2 SVGAGI (reference sequence). V lost 4 bases and J lost 2; bases outside the gene matches: 10. CDR3 length equals 16 residues. This CDR3 reads CASSFFPGQLQETQYF. CDR3 nucleotide sequence: TGTGCCAGCAGTTTTTTTCCGGGACAGCTTCAAGAGACCCAGTACTTC.

This rearrangement joins TRBV7-9 to TRBJ2-3; no clear D gene. There are 14 residues in the CDR3. V lost 1 base to trimming and J lost 1 base, with 6 bases between them. Germline V gives CDR1 SEHNR, CDR2 FQNEAQ (reference sequence). The CDR3 DNA reads TGTGCCAGCAGCTTAGTCCAACGCACAGATACGCAGTATTTT. This gives the protein CASSLVQRTDTQYF. Full variable domain (remainder filled in from reference TRBV7-9 and TRBJ2-3): DTGVSQNPRHKITKRGQNVTFRCDPISEHNRLYWYRQTLGQGPEFLTYFQNEAQLEKSRLLSDRFSAERPKGSFSTLEIQRTEQGDSAMYLCASSLVQRTDTQYFGPGTRLTVL.

The gene calls are TRBV7-9 and TRBJ1-1; 10 positions agree with TRBD1. CDR1 and CDR2 from the germline V gene are SEHNR and FQNEAQ (reference sequence). The CDR3 has 19 amino acids. V lost 3 bases and J lost 0; bases outside the gene matches: 13. The CDR3 loop reads CASSFGQGGLGRVNTEAFF. The CDR3 DNA sequence: TGTGCCAGCAGCTTCGGACAGGGGGGTTTGGGACGCGTGAACACTGAAGCTTTCTTT.

This CDR3 is CASSAAGSSYEQYF. In DNA, the CDR3 is TGTGCCAGCAGTGCAGCGGGGTCCTCCTACGAGCAGTACTTC. The chain is built from TRBV27 and TRBJ2-7, with TRBD2 identical over 7 bases. CDR3 length equals 14 residues. Germline CDR1 is MNHEY and CDR2 is SMNVEV (reference sequence). V lost 5 bases, J lost 0 bases, and 4 bases stayed unmatched.

This sequence joins TRBV6-5 and TRBJ2-2; D remains ambiguous. This CDR3 spans 14 amino acids. V was shortened by 0 bases and J by 2 bases, with 4 bases between the two germline ends. Germline CDR1 reads MNHEY; CDR2 reads SVGAGI. This CDR3 is CASSYSLNTGELFF. The CDR3 DNA reads TGTGCCAGCAGTTACTCACTCAACACCGGGGAGCTGTTTTTT.

The V call is TRBV5-1, the J call TRBJ2-1, with D unclear. The CDR3 is 14 residues long. Germline V CDR1 and CDR2: SGHRS, YFSETQ. Between the trimmed V and J ends, which lost 2 bases and 6 bases, there was a span of 12 bases. In DNA form, the CDR3 reads TGCGCCAGCAGCTTAGTTGGCAGTCGCAATGAGCAGTTCTTC. This gives the protein CASSLVGSRNEQFF. The variable domain in full, with the rest retrieved from reference TRBV5-1 and TRBJ2-1, is KAGVTQTPRYLIKTRGQQVTLSCSPISGHRSVSWYQQTPGQGLQFLFEYFSETQRNKGNFPGRFSGRQFSNSRSEMNVSTLELGDSALYLCASSLVGSRNEQFFGPGTRLTVL.

This clone has just a few counts. The chain employs TRBV30 and TRBJ1-5; 7 bases align to TRBD1. Germline V lookup: CDR1 GTSNPN, CDR2 SVGIG (reference sequence). Trimming took 3 bases from V and 6 from J; bases not matched to a gene: 11. This CDR3 contains 15 residues. The CDR3 bases are TGTGCCTGGAGCCCCAGGGAGGGGGCAGTTCAGCCCCAGCATTTT. Encoded protein: CAWSPREGAVQPQHF.

The chain joins TRBV23-1 to TRBJ1-5; D not certain. TRBV23-1 is identified as an open reading frame with a role that is uncertain. The CDR3 has 15 residues. V lost 2 bases and J lost 1, with 9 bases in between. The chain's CDR3 is CASSQRGGSNQPQHF. The CDR3 DNA is TGCGCCAGCAGTCAACGGGGAGGGAGCAATCAGCCCCAGCATTTT.

The rearrangement joins TRBV5-1 to TRBJ2-7; 10 bases fit TRBD2. The germline V gene has CDR1 SGHRS and CDR2 YFSETQ. There are 17 residues in the CDR3. J lost 5 bases, V lost 3 bases, and 14 bases had no gene match. CDR3 sequence reads: CASSSIGLGLAIHEQYF. The CDR3 nucleotides read TGCGCCAGCAGCTCCATAGGACTGGGACTAGCGATCCACGAGCAGTACTTC.

The table lists this clone with a count of one. The J gene is TRBJ2-3, the V gene TRBV11-1, with 11 nucleotides matching TRBD2. Germline lookup yields CDR1 SGHAT and CDR2 FQDESV (reference sequence). The V and J ends lost 5 bases and 3 bases, in that order; junction bases with no gene match: 10. The CDR3 has 17 residues. CDR3 in DNA: TGTGCCAGCAGCCCCCCCGGGGCTAGCGGGAGGACAGATACGCAGTATTTT. Protein product: CASSPPGASGRTDTQYF. Drawing the rest from reference TRBV11-1 and TRBJ2-3, the complete variable domain is EAEVAQSPRYKITEKSQAVAFWCDPISGHATLYWYRQILGQGPELLVQFQDESVVDDSQLPKDRFSAERLKGVDSTLKIQPAELGDSAMYLCASSPPGASGRTDTQYFGPGTRLTVL.

V gene TRBV19 combines with J gene TRBJ1-4; 11 bases are a match to TRBD1. Germline V gene data show CDR1 as LNHDA and CDR2 as SQIVND (reference sequence). This CDR3 has 16 amino acids. V was pared by 3 bases and J by 3 bases, with 3 bases of the junction left unmatched. In DNA form, the CDR3 reads TGTGCCAGTAGTATTTGGACAGGGGGCCCTAATGAAAAACTGTTTTTT. As protein: CASSIWTGGPNEKLFF. The complete variable domain, with remaining parts taken from reference TRBV19 and TRBJ1-4, reads DGGITQSPKYLFRKEGQNVTLSCEQNLNHDAMYWYRQDPGQGLRLIYYSQIVNDFQKGDIAEGYSVSREKKESFPLTVTSAQKNPTAFYLCASSIWTGGPNEKLFFGSGTQLSVL.

The chain recombines TRBV10-1 with TRBJ2-2; no definite D call. CDR1 and CDR2 from the germline V gene are WNHNN and SYGVQD (reference sequence). Trimming stripped 3 bases from V and 0 bases from J, with 5 bases between. The CDR3 has 14 residues. CDR3 residues: CASSDTSNTGELFF. CDR3 coding DNA: TGCGCCAGCAGTGACACCTCGAACACCGGGGAGCTGTTTTTT.

The chain has TRBV7-9 and TRBJ2-1; D possibly corresponds to TRBD2 (5 bases). Germline-derived CDR1 and CDR2 are SEHNR and FQNEAQ (reference sequence). Between the trimmed V and J ends, which lost 4 bases and 8 bases, there was a span of 12 bases. There are 13 residues in the CDR3. The chain's CDR3 is CASSSDGGYEQFF. The CDR3 DNA follows: TGTGCCAGCAGCTCCGACGGCGGGTATGAGCAGTTCTTC.

This chain uses TRBV19 with TRBJ1-1; D not certain. Germline-derived CDR1 and CDR2 are LNHDA and SQIVND (reference sequence). V was trimmed by 3 bases and J by 1 base, leaving 12 bases between them. The CDR3 is 15 residues long. CDR3 loop: CASSIFFSQNTEAFF. CDR3 coding DNA: TGTGCCAGTAGTATCTTCTTCAGCCAGAACACTGAAGCTTTCTTT.

Here the CDR3 reads CASSYSKKLGDTQYF. The CDR3 nucleotides read TGTGCCAGCAGTTACTCGAAAAAATTGGGGGATACGCAGTATTTT. The gene calls are TRBV6-6 and TRBJ2-3; no reliable D call. The CDR3 is made up of 15 amino acids. Germline V CDR1 and CDR2: MNHNY, SVGAGI (reference sequence). Trimming stripped 0 bases from V and 6 bases from J, with 13 bases between.

The chain links TRBV19 to TRBJ2-1, with 7 bases matching TRBD2. Germline V gives CDR1 LNHDA, CDR2 SQIVND (reference sequence). Trimming removed 7 bases from V and 0 bases from J; junction bases left unmatched: 6. This CDR3 is built from 15 residues. CDR3 bases: TGTGCCAGTACCCTAGCGGCCCACTCCTACAATGAGCAGTTCTTC. Translated, it gives CASTLAAHSYNEQFF.

The chain carries TRBV5-6 and TRBJ2-7; unclear D gene. Trimming shortened V by 4 bases and J by 3 bases, and 8 bases separated the two germline ends. This CDR3 has 12 residues. The germline V gene has CDR1 SGHDT and CDR2 YYEEEE. CDR3 sequence: CASSAQSYEQYF. The CDR3 bases are TGTGCCAGCAGCGCACAGAGCTACGAGCAGTACTTC. The full variable domain, completed using reference TRBV5-6 and TRBJ2-7, is DAGVTQSPTHLIKTRGQQVTLRCSPKSGHDTVSWYQQALGQGPQFIFQYYEEEERQRGNFPDRFSGHQFPNYSSELNVNALLLGDSALYLCASSAQSYEQYFGPGTRLTVT.

This chain joins TRBV27 and TRBJ2-5, with TRBD1 as a possible D gene (5 bases). The CDR3 totals 15 residues. Trimming removed 3 bases from V and 5 bases from J, with 16 bases in between. CDR1 is MNHEY and CDR2 is SMNVEV in the germline V gene (reference sequence). CDR3 amino acids: CASSFWQGLQETQYF. The CDR3 DNA reads TGTGCCAGCAGTTTTTGGCAGGGATTACAGGAGACCCAGTACTTC.

J is TRBJ2-3 and V is TRBV14; possibly TRBD1 for D (7 bases). This CDR3 spans 15 amino acids. V was shortened by 5 bases and J by 0 bases, with 12 bases between the two germline ends. Germline CDR1 SGHDN, CDR2 FVKESK. CDR3 DNA: TGTGCCAGCAGCGCGGGACAGAGTAGCACAGATACGCAGTATTTT. It translates to CASSAGQSSTDTQYF.

This clone was observed a few times. The J gene is TRBJ1-1, the V gene TRBV6-1; D might be TRBD1 (5 bases). The CDR3 is 13 residues long. Germline-derived CDR1 and CDR2 are MNHNS and SASEGT. V lost 11 bases and J lost 1, with 14 bases in between. The CDR3 spells CASSQGENTEAFF. In nucleotides, the CDR3 is TGTGCCTCATCCCAAGGGGAGAACACTGAAGCTTTCTTT.

V gene TRBV7-8 combines with J gene TRBJ2-2; perhaps D is TRBD1 or TRBD2 (5 bases each). Trimming pared 3 bases from V and 1 base from J, leaving 9 bases between. Germline CDR1 is SGHVS and CDR2 is FQNEAQ. The CDR3 totals 15 residues. In nucleotides, the CDR3 is TGTGCCAGCAGCTTGGGGGAACTGAACACCGGGGAGCTGTTTTTT. This translates into CASSLGELNTGELFF.